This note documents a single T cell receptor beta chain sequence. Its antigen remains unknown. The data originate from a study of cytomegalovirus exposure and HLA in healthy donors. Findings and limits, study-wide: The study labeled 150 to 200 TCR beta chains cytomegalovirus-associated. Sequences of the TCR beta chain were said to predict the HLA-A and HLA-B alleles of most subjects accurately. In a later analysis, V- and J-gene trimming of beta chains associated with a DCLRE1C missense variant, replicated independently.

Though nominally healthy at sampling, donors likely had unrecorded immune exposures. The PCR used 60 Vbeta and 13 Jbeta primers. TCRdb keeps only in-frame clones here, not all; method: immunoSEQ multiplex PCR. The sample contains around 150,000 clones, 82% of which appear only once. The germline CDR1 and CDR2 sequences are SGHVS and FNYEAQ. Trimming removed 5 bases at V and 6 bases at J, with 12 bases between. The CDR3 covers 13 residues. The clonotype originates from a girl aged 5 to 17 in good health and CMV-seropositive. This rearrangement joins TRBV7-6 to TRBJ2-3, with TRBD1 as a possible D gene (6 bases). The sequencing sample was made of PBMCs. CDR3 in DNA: TGTGCCAGCAGCCCTCTTCAGGGGGATACGCAGTATTTT. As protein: CASSPLQGDTQYF. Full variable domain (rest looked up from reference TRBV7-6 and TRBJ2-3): GAGVSQSPRYKVTKRGQDVALRCDPISGHVSLYWYRQALGQGPEFLTYFNYEAQQDKSGLPNDRFSAERPEGSISTLTIQRTEQRDSAMYRCASSPLQGDTQYFGPGTRLTVL.